There are a few counts of the clone carrying this TCR beta chain. What it recognizes is unknown. One entry per CDR3 protein, called by TCRdb with MiXCR from the 5' RACE reads. Among 59,000 or so distinct CDR3 sequences listed, roughly an eighth were seen once. The data stem from a study of early T cells in non-severe SARS-CoV-2 infection. At the level of the study: Sequencing was performed on bulk RNA from unsorted whole blood, leaving chains unpaired.

The V gene's germline CDR1 is MNHEY and CDR2 SVGEGT. The CDR3 sequence is 16 residues long. V lost 0 bases, J lost 4 bases, and 5 bases stayed unmatched. Overall study findings and caveats: VDJdb matching, biased toward anti-spike CD8 responses, missed private and CD4 specificities.

V and J are TRBV6-2 or TRBV6-3 and TRBJ2-1; 8 bases agree with TRBD2. The sequence was obtained from an adult who was a healthcare worker with PCR-confirmed SARS-CoV-2 infection or an uninfected control (not recorded which). Sequencing was performed on whole blood, taken at baseline. The CDR3 spells CASSYSTGGLYNEQFF. The CDR3 nucleotides read TGTGCCAGCAGTTACTCGACGGGGGGGTTGTACAATGAGCAGTTCTTC.